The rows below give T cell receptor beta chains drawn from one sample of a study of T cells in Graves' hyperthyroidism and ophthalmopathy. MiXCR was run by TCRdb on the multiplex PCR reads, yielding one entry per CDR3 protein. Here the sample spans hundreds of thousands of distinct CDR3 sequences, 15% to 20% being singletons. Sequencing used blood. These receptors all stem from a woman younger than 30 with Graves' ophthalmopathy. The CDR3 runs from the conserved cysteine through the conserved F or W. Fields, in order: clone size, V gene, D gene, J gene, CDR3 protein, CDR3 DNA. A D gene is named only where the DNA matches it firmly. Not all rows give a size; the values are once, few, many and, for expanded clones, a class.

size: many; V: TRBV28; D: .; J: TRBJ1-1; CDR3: CASKGQNTEAFF; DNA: TGTGCCAGCAAAGGGCAGAACACTGAAGCTTTCTTT
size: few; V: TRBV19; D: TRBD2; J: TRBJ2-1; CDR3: CASRGGTSGKNEQFF; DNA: TGTGCCAGTAGGGGGGGGACTAGCGGGAAGAATGAGCAGTTCTTC
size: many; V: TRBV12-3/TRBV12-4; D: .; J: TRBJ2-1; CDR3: CASSRSAGTHNEQFF; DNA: TGTGCCAGCAGCCGCTCGGCGGGGACCCACAATGAGCAGTTCTTC
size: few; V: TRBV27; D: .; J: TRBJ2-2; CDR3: CASANTGELFF; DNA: TGTGCCAGCGCGAACACCGGGGAGCTGTTTTTT
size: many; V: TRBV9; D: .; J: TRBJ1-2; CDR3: CASNGGGDGYTF; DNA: TGTGCCAGCAACGGGGGGGGAGATGGCTACACCTTC
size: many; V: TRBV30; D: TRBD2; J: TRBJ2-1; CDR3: CAWSVPWGTSDYNEQFF; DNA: TGTGCCTGGAGTGTACCATGGGGGACTAGCGACTACAATGAGCAGTTCTTC
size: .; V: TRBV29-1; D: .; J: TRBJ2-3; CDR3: CSVVLGVGTDTQYF; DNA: TGCAGCGTTGTTTTGGGGGTCGGCACAGATACGCAGTATTTT
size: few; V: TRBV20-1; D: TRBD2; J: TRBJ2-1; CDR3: CSARRASGGAGNEQFF; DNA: TGCAGTGCTAGACGTGCTAGCGGGGGGGCAGGGAATGAGCAGTTCTTC
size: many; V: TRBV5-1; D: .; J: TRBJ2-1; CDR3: CASSLTGGDEQFF; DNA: TGCGCCAGCAGCTTGACAGGGGGGGATGAGCAGTTCTTC
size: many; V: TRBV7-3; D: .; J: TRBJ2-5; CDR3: CASSPQGRQETQYF; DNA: TGTGCCAGCAGCCCGCAGGGACGGCAAGAGACCCAGTACTTC
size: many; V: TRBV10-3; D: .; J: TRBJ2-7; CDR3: CAISEGGTAAYEQYF; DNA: TGTGCCATCAGTGAGGGAGGAACGGCCGCCTACGAGCAGTACTTC
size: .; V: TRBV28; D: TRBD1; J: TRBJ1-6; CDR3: CASSTPRDSSYNSPLHF; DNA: TGTGCCAGCAGTACTCCTCGGGACAGCTCCTATAATTCACCCCTCCACTTT
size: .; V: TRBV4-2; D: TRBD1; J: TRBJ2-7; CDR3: CASSPGQDAYEQYF; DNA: TGTGCCAGCAGCCCTGGACAGGATGCCTACGAGCAGTACTTC
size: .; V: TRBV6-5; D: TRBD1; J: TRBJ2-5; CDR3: CASSFTGVGETQYF; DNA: TGTGCCAGCAGTTTCACAGGGGTCGGCGAGACCCAGTACTTC
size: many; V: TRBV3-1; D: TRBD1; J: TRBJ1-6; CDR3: CASGPNGQGSPLHF; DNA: TGTGCCAGCGGTCCGAACGGACAGGGATCACCCCTCCACTTT
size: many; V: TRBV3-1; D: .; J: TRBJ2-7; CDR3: CASSQDQVRVYEQYF; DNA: TGTGCCAGCAGCCAAGATCAAGTGAGAGTCTACGAGCAGTACTTC
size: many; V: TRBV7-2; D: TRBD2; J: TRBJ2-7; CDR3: CAVSGGEYYEQYF; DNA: TGTGCCGTAAGCGGGGGTGAATACTACGAGCAGTACTTC
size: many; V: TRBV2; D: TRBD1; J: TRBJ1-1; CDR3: CASSAGQSMNTEAFF; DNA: TGTGCCAGCAGTGCGGGACAGTCCATGAACACTGAAGCTTTCTTT
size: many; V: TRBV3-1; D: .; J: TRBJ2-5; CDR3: CASSQGFETQYF; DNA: TGTGCCAGCAGCCAAGGATTTGAGACCCAGTACTTC
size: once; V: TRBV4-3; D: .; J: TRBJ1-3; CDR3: CASSQDIGVVSGNTIYF; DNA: TGCGCCAGCAGCCAAGATATCGGGGTCGTCTCTGGAAACACCATATATTTT
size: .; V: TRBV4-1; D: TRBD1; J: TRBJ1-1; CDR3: CASSQNQTGVNTEAFF; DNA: TGCGCCAGCAGCCAAAATCAAACAGGGGTGAACACTGAAGCTTTCTTT
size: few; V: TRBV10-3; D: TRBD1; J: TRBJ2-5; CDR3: CAISEPGTEETQYF; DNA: TGTGCCATCAGTGAGCCGGGGACAGAAGAGACCCAGTACTTC
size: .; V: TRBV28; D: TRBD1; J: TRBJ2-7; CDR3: CASSLIGWTGGSTYEQYF; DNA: TGTGCCAGCAGTTTGATTGGGTGGACAGGGGGCAGCACCTACGAGCAGTACTTC
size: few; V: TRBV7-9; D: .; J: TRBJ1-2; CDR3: CASSAGTPGYTF; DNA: TGTGCCAGCAGCGCCGGGACCCCGGGCTACACCTTC
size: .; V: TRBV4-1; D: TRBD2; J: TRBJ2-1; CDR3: CASSQRTSGTYNEQLF; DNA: TGCGCCAGCAGCCAGAGGACTAGCGGAACCTACAATGAGCAGCTCTTC